The 30 T cell receptor beta chains in this list originate from one sample, sequenced in a study of blood T cell repertoires in COVID-19. Clones were sequenced by immunoSEQ multiplex PCR, and TCRdb holds only the in-frame ones, with some missing. Among 220,000 or so clones, 75% to 90% were seen once, and the ten largest hold under 7.5%. The source material was peripheral blood. The receptors were sampled from a man aged 55 to 70 who had recovered from COVID-19.

The J gene is TRBJ1-1, the V gene TRBV10-1; D gene unclear. Trimming removed 6 bases from V and 1 base from J, with 27 bases in between. The CDR3 is 19 residues long. Germline lookup yields CDR1 WNHNN and CDR2 SYGVQD (reference sequence). CDR3: CASRLDQTHQMTRNTEAFF. In DNA, the CDR3 is TGCGCCAGCAGACTAGACCAAACTCACCAAATGACAAGGAACACTGAAGCTTTCTTT.

This clone was seen only once. The chain carries TRBV6-4 and TRBJ2-5; D perhaps matches TRBD2 (7 bases). V gave up 7 bases and J gave up 5 bases, with 26 bases separating them. The CDR3 covers 17 residues. Germline loops: CDR1 MRHNA, CDR2 SNTAGT. The CDR3 reads CASKVWREFIRGETQYF. The CDR3 nucleotides read TGTGCCAGCAAGGTTTGGCGGGAGTTCATTAGGGGGGAGACCCAGTACTTC.

This chain links TRBV19 with TRBJ1-5; 7 bases are a match to TRBD1. V lost 4 bases, J lost 2 bases, and 2 bases stayed unmatched. CDR3 size: 14 residues. Germline CDR1 is LNHDA and CDR2 is SQIVND (reference sequence). CDR3 bases: TGTGCCAGTAGTAAAGGGGGCGGCAATCAGCCCCAGCATTTT. Translation gives CASSKGGGNQPQHF.

The chain carries TRBV12-3 or TRBV12-4 and TRBJ1-1, with D possibly being TRBD1 (5 bases). The CDR3 is 13 amino acids. Trimming cost V 5 bases and J 6 bases, with 13 bases left between them. CDR3 sequence reads: CASSRTGGSEAFF. CDR3 in DNA: TGTGCCAGCAGTCGAACCGGGGGTTCTGAAGCTTTCTTT.

J is TRBJ2-3 and V is TRBV10-2; TRBD2 aligns across 11 bases. From germline, CDR1 is WSHSY and CDR2 SAAADI. With V trimmed by 8 bases and J by 7 bases, 11 bases remained unmatched. CDR3 length: 15 residues. The CDR3 DNA reads TGCGCCAGCCGGGCGGGGACTAGCGGCGCCAATACGCAGTATTTT. This gives the protein CASRAGTSGANTQYF.

The chain has TRBV6-5 and TRBJ2-3, with D possibly being TRBD1 (6 bases). CDR3 length equals 16 residues. Germline loops: CDR1 MNHEY, CDR2 SVGAGI. V lost 0 bases and J 2 bases, leaving 12 bases between the germline ends. The CDR3: CASSYSGWGPTDTQYF. In DNA form, the CDR3 reads TGTGCCAGCAGTTACTCGGGGTGGGGGCCCACAGATACGCAGTATTTT.

The chain couples TRBV19 to TRBJ1-1; TRBD1 might be the D (5 bases). The CDR3 has 14 residues. Germline V gene sequence: CDR1 LNHDA, CDR2 SQIVND (reference sequence). Trimming pared 8 bases from V and 3 bases from J, leaving 16 bases between. The CDR3 reads CASCIFWGDTEAFF. The DNA for the CDR3 is TGTGCCAGTTGCATTTTCTGGGGGGACACTGAAGCTTTCTTT. The whole variable domain, filled in from reference TRBV19 and TRBJ1-1, reads DGGITQSPKYLFRKEGQNVTLSCEQNLNHDAMYWYRQDPGQGLRLIYYSQIVNDFQKGDIAEGYSVSREKKESFPLTVTSAQKNPTAFYLCASCIFWGDTEAFFGQGTRLTVV.

The chain carries TRBV5-1 and TRBJ1-2; 10 bases are a match to TRBD1. Germline V gives CDR1 SGHRS, CDR2 YFSETQ. The V and J ends lost 4 bases and 7 bases, in that order; junction bases with no gene match: 13. The CDR3 runs 16 residues. The CDR3 loop reads CASSGRDRGPLGGYTF. The CDR3 DNA sequence: TGCGCCAGCAGCGGCCGGGACAGGGGTCCTCTAGGTGGCTACACCTTC.

The rearrangement links TRBV5-1 to TRBJ2-5; D remains unclear. The CDR3 extends over 13 amino acids. Germline lookup yields CDR1 SGHRS and CDR2 YFSETQ. The V end was cut by 0 bases, the J end by 5 bases, with 8 bases between. CDR3 loop: CASSLGAGETQYF. The DNA for the CDR3 is TGCGCCAGCAGCTTGGGGGCTGGGGAGACCCAGTACTTC.

The chain's CDR3 is CASSPTSRETQYF. The CDR3 nucleotides are TGTGCCAGCAGCCCCACTAGCCGGGAGACCCAGTACTTC. V usage is TRBV5-6 and J usage is TRBJ2-5; TRBD2 is a possible D gene (6 bases). V was cut by 4 bases and J by 5 bases, with 12 bases left in between. The V gene's germline CDR1 is SGHDT and CDR2 YYEEEE. This CDR3 has 13 amino acids.

Written as DNA, the CDR3 is TGTGCCAGCAGCCATACCGGGACAGGGGGCTTCGGAGACGAAAAACTGTTTTTT. Protein product: CASSHTGTGGFGDEKLFF. The rearrangement uses TRBV14 and TRBJ1-4; 12 nucleotides match TRBD1. With V trimmed by 3 bases and J by 8 bases, 13 bases remained unmatched. Germline V gives CDR1 SGHDN, CDR2 FVKESK. This CDR3 has 18 residues.

This chain connects TRBV5-1 to TRBJ2-2, with D maybe TRBD1 (5 bases). V was cut by 5 bases and J by 5 bases, with 16 bases left in between. Germline assignment: CDR1 SGHRS and CDR2 YFSETQ. The CDR3 is made up of 15 amino acids. CDR3 bases: TGCGCCAGCAGGAGGTCGATTAGGGGAACCGGGGAGCTGTTTTTT. Translated: CASRRSIRGTGELFF.

This clone was counted only a few times. The chain links TRBV7-8 to TRBJ1-5; 9 bases line up with TRBD1. Germline V CDR1 and CDR2: SGHVS, FQNEAQ. The CDR3 runs to 14 residues. With V trimmed by 4 bases and J by 6 bases, 4 bases remained unmatched. In DNA form, the CDR3 reads TGTGCCAGCAGCTGGGACAGGGACGGTCAGCCCCAGCATTTT. Protein product: CASSWDRDGQPQHF.

This rearrangement joins TRBV2 to TRBJ1-2, with TRBD1 matching 7 bases. From germline, CDR1 is SNHLY and CDR2 FYNNEI. The V segment lost 2 bases and the J segment 3 bases; nucleotides outside the gene matches: 6. The CDR3 has 15 residues. CDR3 loop: CASSERGQVYYGYTF. The CDR3 DNA reads as TGTGCCAGCAGTGAAAGAGGACAGGTCTACTATGGCTACACCTTC.

The chain links TRBV11-2 to TRBJ2-1; 8 bases agree with TRBD2. After removal of 0 bases from V and 4 bases from J, the junction contained 5 bases not matched to a gene. CDR1 and CDR2 from the germline V gene are SGHAT and FQNNGV. The CDR3 runs 16 residues. The CDR3 loop is CASSLEMAGGYNEQFF. CDR3 nucleotides: TGTGCCAGCAGCTTAGAGATGGCGGGGGGATACAATGAGCAGTTCTTC.

The chain employs TRBV6-6 and TRBJ1-3, with no clear D. Looked up from germline, CDR1 is MNHNY and CDR2 is SVGAGI (reference sequence). The CDR3 consists of 9 residues. This CDR3 reads CSAGNTIYF. CDR3 DNA sequence: TGTTCGGCTGGAAACACCATATATTTT.

The rearrangement links TRBV2 to TRBJ1-2; 9 bases line up with TRBD1. V trimming: 9 bases; J trimming: 4 bases; junction bases outside the gene matches: 9. CDR1 SNHLY and CDR2 FYNNEI come from the germline V gene. This CDR3 spans 14 amino acids. The CDR3 DNA is TGTGCCAGGGCCGGGACAGGGTATTCCTATGGCTACACCTTC. As protein: CARAGTGYSYGYTF.

The chain couples TRBV6-1 to TRBJ1-2; D remains unclear. CDR1 MNHNS and CDR2 SASEGT come from the germline V gene. V was shortened by 1 base and J by 4 bases, with 10 bases between the two germline ends. The CDR3 sequence is 14 residues long. The CDR3 bases are TGTGCCAGCAGTGAAGACAGATACCTCTATGGCTACACCTTC. It translates to CASSEDRYLYGYTF.

V gene TRBV9 combines with J gene TRBJ2-3; 8 bases match TRBD2. Germline CDR1 reads SGDLS; CDR2 reads YYNGEE. V trimming: 4 bases; J trimming: 4 bases; junction bases outside the gene matches: 8. The CDR3 runs 15 residues. CDR3 coding DNA: TGTGCCAGCAGCCGGGCGGGGGGCATCTCAGATACGCAGTATTTT. Amino acids: CASSRAGGISDTQYF.

The J gene is TRBJ1-2, the V gene TRBV6-5; D is unclear. V dropped 0 bases and J dropped 2 bases, with 10 bases sitting between them. This CDR3 region has 15 residues. The germline CDR1 and CDR2 sequences are MNHEY and SVGAGI. The CDR3 DNA follows: TGTGCCAGCAGTTACTCGGCAGGAGGCAACTATGGCTACACCTTC. Translated, it gives CASSYSAGGNYGYTF.

The V gene is TRBV5-1, the J gene TRBJ1-4, with TRBD1 as a possible D gene (6 bases). The germline CDR1 and CDR2 sequences are SGHRS and YFSETQ. V was pared by 2 bases and J by 4 bases, with 15 bases between. The CDR3 length is 16 residues. CDR3: CASSFNPQGGNEKLFF. CDR3 nucleotide sequence: TGCGCCAGCAGCTTCAACCCACAGGGCGGTAATGAAAAACTGTTTTTT.

The chain carries TRBV9 and TRBJ2-3, with a possible D match to TRBD2 (5 bases). Germline CDR1 is SGDLS and CDR2 is YYNGEE. The CDR3 has 17 amino acids. V was trimmed by 3 bases and J by 4 bases, leaving 21 bases between them. This CDR3 reads CASSAGWATARSDTQYF. In DNA, the CDR3 is TGTGCCAGCAGCGCGGGGTGGGCGACCGCCCGGTCAGATACGCAGTATTTT.

This clone turned up a few times. The chain links TRBV10-3 to TRBJ2-7, with 10 bases fitting TRBD1. J lost 4 bases, V lost 8 bases, and 8 bases had no gene match. CDR1 and CDR2 from the germline V gene are ENHRY and SYGVKD. CDR3 length equals 14 residues. The CDR3 DNA follows: TGTGCCATCGGGAGGGGACAGGGGAAATACGAGCAGTACTTC. Translating it yields CAIGRGQGKYEQYF.

The DNA of the CDR3 is TGTGCCAGCGAAAGAAGCACCACTGAAGCTTTCTTT. Translation gives CASERSTTEAFF. The chain has TRBV5-5 and TRBJ1-1; D is unresolved. Germline CDR1 and CDR2: SGHKS and YYEKEE (reference sequence). This CDR3 region has 12 residues. V gave up 7 bases and J gave up 4 bases, with 11 bases separating them.

The CDR3 loop is CASSRRGERYEQYF. Here the CDR3 DNA reads TGTGCCAGCAGCCGCAGGGGAGAGAGGTACGAGCAGTACTTC. This chain links TRBV3-1 (or the pseudogene TRBV3-2) with TRBJ2-7; D perhaps matches TRBD1 (6 bases). V lost 4 bases and J lost 4, with 14 bases in between. This CDR3 spans 14 amino acids. Germline lookup yields CDR1 LGHDT and CDR2 YNNKEL (reference sequence).

V and J are TRBV7-2 and TRBJ2-5, with a tentative D call TRBD2 (5 bases). Germline V lookup: CDR1 SGHTA, CDR2 FQGNSA. The CDR3 extends over 13 amino acids. Trimming took off 1 base at V and 9 bases at J, with 12 bases between the two ends. CDR3: CASSLEDPRAQYF. CDR3 DNA: TGTGCCAGCAGCTTAGAGGACCCGAGGGCCCAGTACTTC.

The V call is TRBV10-1, the J call TRBJ1-6; D possibly corresponds to TRBD1 (5 bases). The CDR3 contains 15 residues. V was clipped by 7 bases and J by 4 bases, with 14 bases between them. Germline V gene lookup returns CDR1 WNHNN and CDR2 SYGVQD (reference sequence). DNA of the CDR3: TGCGCCAGCAAGGTTGGTGACAGATATAATTCACCCCTCCACTTT. This codes for CASKVGDRYNSPLHF.

This clone occurred once. The chain carries TRBV19 and TRBJ2-7; no definite D call. Trimming removed 2 bases from V and 0 bases from J, with 8 bases in between. Germline CDR1 reads LNHDA; CDR2 reads SQIVND (reference sequence). CDR3 size: 14 residues. The CDR3 spells CASSIRWSSYEQYF. CDR3 bases: TGTGCCAGTAGTATACGGTGGAGCTCCTACGAGCAGTACTTC.

V and J are TRBV7-2 and TRBJ2-7, with D maybe TRBD2 (6 bases). The CDR3 sequence is 15 residues long. V dropped 5 bases and J dropped 3 bases, with 17 bases sitting between them. CDR1 is SGHTA and CDR2 is FQGNSA in the germline V gene. The CDR3 protein is CASSQSASVVYEQYF. As DNA, the CDR3 is TGTGCCAGCAGCCAAAGTGCTAGCGTGGTCTACGAGCAGTACTTC.

In DNA, the CDR3 is TGTGCCAGTAGTCTGAAATCGGACAGGGGGCAGTACTTC. It specifies CASSLKSDRGQYF. This chain uses TRBV19 with TRBJ2-7; 9 bases map to TRBD1. The germline gives CDR1 LNHDA, CDR2 SQIVND (reference sequence). V lost 5 bases and J lost 9; bases outside the gene matches: 8. The CDR3 loop spans 13 amino acids.